The 19 T cell receptor beta chains listed next were all sequenced from one sample in a study of monozygotic twins with inflammatory bowel disease (dated by TCRdb to about 2019). Library preparation employed 5' RACE. The run used an Illumina HiSeq 2500. Based on TCRdb reprocessing of the reads, there is one entry per CDR3 protein sequence, and DNA is missing. This sample's table has entries for approximately 200,000 distinct CDR3 sequences. The top ten clonotypes cover under 8.5% of the sample. The source material was blood. The receptors shown here come from a human donor with ulcerative colitis or Crohn's disease, or a healthy co-twin of an affected twin (not recorded which).

The V and J genes are TRBV18 and TRBJ2-2. This CDR3 region has 17 residues. The V gene's germline CDR1 is KGHSH and CDR2 LQKENI. The CDR3 here is CASSPQGVTANTGELFF.

J is TRBJ2-7 and V is TRBV20-1. Germline-derived CDR1 and CDR2 are DFQATT and SNEGSKA (reference sequence). The CDR3 runs to 16 residues. The CDR3 sequence: CSARTIIGGNTYEQYF.

The genes are TRBV18 and TRBJ1-5. Germline V gives CDR1 KGHSH, CDR2 LQKENI. The CDR3 runs to 11 residues. The CDR3 sequence: CASSFSGPQHF.

The chain has TRBV10-3 and TRBJ2-7. Germline V gives CDR1 ENHRY, CDR2 SYGVKD. The CDR3 spans 12 residues. The CDR3 sequence is CAISERAYEQYF.

V gene TRBV12-3 or TRBV12-4 combines with J gene TRBJ1-1. The CDR3 contains 11 residues. This chain's CDR3 is CASSQSTEAFF.

The chain combines TRBV3-1 with TRBJ2-1. Germline-derived CDR1 and CDR2 are LGHDT and YNNKEL (reference sequence). The CDR3 has 15 residues. CDR3 residues: CASSQVVGSYNEQFF.

The V gene is TRBV7-2, the J gene TRBJ2-3; TCRdb's D call of TRBD1 is untestable without DNA. Germline assignment: CDR1 SGHTA and CDR2 FQGNSA. This CDR3 comprises 14 residues. The CDR3 spells CASSPPSGGDTQYF.

This sequence joins TRBV20-1 and TRBJ2-5; the D call of TRBD1 rests on TCRdb alone, since no DNA is present to check it. Germline CDR1 DFQATT, CDR2 SNEGSKA (reference sequence). This CDR3 has 17 residues. CDR3 sequence reads: CSAPTPPGQGGIETQYF.

The V gene is TRBV3-1, the J gene TRBJ1-5. The CDR3 runs to 18 residues. Germline CDR1 is LGHDT and CDR2 is YNNKEL (reference sequence). CDR3 amino acids: CASSQAEGREGSNQPQHF.

CDR3 sequence: CSVLVGGTDTQYF. The V gene is TRBV29-1, the J gene TRBJ2-3; no DNA is available, so the TRBD2 call from TCRdb remains unchecked. The germline CDR1 and CDR2 sequences are SQVTM and ANQGSEA. CDR3 length equals 13 residues.

The chain carries TRBV5-1 and TRBJ2-1; TCRdb designates TRBD2, a call that cannot be tested without DNA. Germline values: CDR1 SGHRS, CDR2 YFSETQ. This CDR3 spans 15 amino acids. This chain's CDR3 is CASKSVAGSYNEQFF.

V gene TRBV20-1 combines with J gene TRBJ2-5; TCRdb gives TRBD2 as the D gene, but with no DNA this cannot be confirmed. The CDR3 contains 12 residues. Germline V lookup: CDR1 DFQATT, CDR2 SNEGSKA (reference sequence). This chain's CDR3 is CSASGDPLTQYF.

The chain joins TRBV5-5 to TRBJ1-2. In germline, CDR1 is SGHKS, CDR2 YYEKEE (reference sequence). The CDR3 is 14 amino acids. CDR3 protein: CASSFGQGAAGYTF.

The chain employs TRBV5-1 and TRBJ2-1. The CDR3 loop spans 14 amino acids. Germline assignment: CDR1 SGHRS and CDR2 YFSETQ. CDR3 amino acids: CASSLGRGYNEQFF.

The chain has TRBV30 and TRBJ1-1. The CDR3 is made up of 13 amino acids. Germline V gives CDR1 GTSNPN, CDR2 SVGIG (reference sequence). CDR3 region: CAFSGLPNTEAFF.

The rearrangement joins TRBV7-2 to TRBJ1-5. Germline V gene lookup returns CDR1 SGHTA and CDR2 FQGNSA. The CDR3 runs to 12 residues. CDR3 residues: CASSLYNQPQHF. The full variable domain, with the rest looked up from reference TRBV7-2 and TRBJ1-5, is GAGVSQSPSNKVTEKGKDVELRCDPISGHTALYWYRQSLGQGLEFLIYFQGNSAPDKSGLPSDRFSAERTGGSVSTLTIQRTQQEDSAVYLCASSLYNQPQHFGDGTRLSIL.

Here the CDR3 reads CASSLMPYSNQPQHF. The V and J genes are TRBV12-3 or TRBV12-4 and TRBJ1-5. This CDR3 is 15 amino acids long.

The chain recombines TRBV7-8 with TRBJ2-2; the D call of TRBD2 rests on TCRdb alone, since no DNA is present to check it. Germline assignment: CDR1 SGHVS and CDR2 FQNEAQ. CDR3 length: 16 amino acids. CDR3 in amino acids: CASSLITSGNTGELFF.

CDR3: CASRLTANTEAFF. The V call is TRBV6-5, the J call TRBJ1-1; lacking DNA, the TRBD1 call made by TCRdb goes unchecked. The germline gives CDR1 MNHEY, CDR2 SVGAGI. CDR3 size: 13 residues.